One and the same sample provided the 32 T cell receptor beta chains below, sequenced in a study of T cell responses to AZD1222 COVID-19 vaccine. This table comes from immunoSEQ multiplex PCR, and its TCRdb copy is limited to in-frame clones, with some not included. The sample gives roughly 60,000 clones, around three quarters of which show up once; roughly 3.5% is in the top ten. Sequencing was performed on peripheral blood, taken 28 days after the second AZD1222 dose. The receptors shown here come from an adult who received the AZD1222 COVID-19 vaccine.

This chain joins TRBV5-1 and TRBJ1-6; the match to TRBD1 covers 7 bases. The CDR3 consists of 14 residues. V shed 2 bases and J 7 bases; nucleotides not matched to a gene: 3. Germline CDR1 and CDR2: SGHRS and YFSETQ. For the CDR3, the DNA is TGCGCCAGCAGCTTAGGACAGGACAATTCACCCCTCCACTTT. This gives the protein CASSLGQDNSPLHF.

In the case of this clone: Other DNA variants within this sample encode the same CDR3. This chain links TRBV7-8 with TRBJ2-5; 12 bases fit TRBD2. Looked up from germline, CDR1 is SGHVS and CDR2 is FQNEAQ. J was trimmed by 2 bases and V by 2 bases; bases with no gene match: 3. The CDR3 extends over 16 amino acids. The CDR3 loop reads CASSLQTSGGQETQYF. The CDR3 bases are TGTGCCAGCAGCTTACAGACTAGCGGGGGACAAGAGACCCAGTACTTC.

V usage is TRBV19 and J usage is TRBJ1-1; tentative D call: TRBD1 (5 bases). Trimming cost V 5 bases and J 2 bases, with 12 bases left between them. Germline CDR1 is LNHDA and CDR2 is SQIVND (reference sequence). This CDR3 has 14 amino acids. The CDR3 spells CASSLTAPNTEAFF. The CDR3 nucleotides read TGTGCCAGTAGTCTGACAGCCCCAAACACTGAAGCTTTCTTT.

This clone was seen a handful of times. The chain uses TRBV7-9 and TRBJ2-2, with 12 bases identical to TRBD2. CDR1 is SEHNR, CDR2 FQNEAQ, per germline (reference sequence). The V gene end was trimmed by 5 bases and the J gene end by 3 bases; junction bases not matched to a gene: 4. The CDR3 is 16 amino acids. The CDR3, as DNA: TGTGCCAGCAGCGTACTAGCGGGAGGTCACACCGGGGAGCTGTTTTTT. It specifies CASSVLAGGHTGELFF.

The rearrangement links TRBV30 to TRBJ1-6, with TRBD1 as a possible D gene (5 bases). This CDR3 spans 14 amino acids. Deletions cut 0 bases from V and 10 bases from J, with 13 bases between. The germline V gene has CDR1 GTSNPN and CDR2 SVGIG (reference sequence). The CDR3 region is CAWSVDSRGSPLHF. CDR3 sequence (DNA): TGTGCCTGGAGTGTAGACAGTAGGGGATCACCCCTCCACTTT.

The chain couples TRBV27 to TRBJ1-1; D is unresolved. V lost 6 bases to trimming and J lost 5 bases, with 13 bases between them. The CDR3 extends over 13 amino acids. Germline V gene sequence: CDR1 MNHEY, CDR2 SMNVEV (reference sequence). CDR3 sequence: CASSFDWGTEAFF. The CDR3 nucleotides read TGTGCCAGCAGCTTTGATTGGGGAACTGAAGCTTTCTTT.

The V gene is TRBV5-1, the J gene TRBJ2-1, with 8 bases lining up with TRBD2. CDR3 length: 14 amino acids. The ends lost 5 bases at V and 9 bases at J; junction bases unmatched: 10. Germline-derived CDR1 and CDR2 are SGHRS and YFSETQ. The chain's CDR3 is CASRIGGAVSEQFF. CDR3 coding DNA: TGCGCCAGCAGGATCGGGGGGGCCGTCAGTGAGCAGTTCTTC.

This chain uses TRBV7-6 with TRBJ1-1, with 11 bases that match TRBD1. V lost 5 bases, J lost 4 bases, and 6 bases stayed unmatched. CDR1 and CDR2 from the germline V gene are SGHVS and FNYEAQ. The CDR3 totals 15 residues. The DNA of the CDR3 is TGTGCCAGCAGCCCATCGGGACAGGGGGGCACTGAAGCTTTCTTT. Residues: CASSPSGQGGTEAFF. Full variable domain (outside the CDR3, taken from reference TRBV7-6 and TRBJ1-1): GAGVSQSPRYKVTKRGQDVALRCDPISGHVSLYWYRQALGQGPEFLTYFNYEAQQDKSGLPNDRFSAERPEGSISTLTIQRTEQRDSAMYRCASSPSGQGGTEAFFGQGTRLTVV.

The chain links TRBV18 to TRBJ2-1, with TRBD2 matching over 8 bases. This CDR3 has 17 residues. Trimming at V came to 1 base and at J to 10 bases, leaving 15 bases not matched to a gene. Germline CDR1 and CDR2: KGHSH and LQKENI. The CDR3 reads CASSPRGLGGGSFEQFF. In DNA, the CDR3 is TGTGCCAGCTCACCACGCGGTCTCGGCGGGGGGTCCTTCGAGCAGTTCTTC.

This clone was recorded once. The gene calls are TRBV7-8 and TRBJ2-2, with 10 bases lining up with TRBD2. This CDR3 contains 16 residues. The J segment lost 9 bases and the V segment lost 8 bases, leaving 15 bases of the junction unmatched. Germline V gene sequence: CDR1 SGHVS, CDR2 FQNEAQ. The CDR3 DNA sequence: TGTGCCAGCGGGGGAATAGCGGGGGGCCCGTCCCGGGAGCTGTTTTTT. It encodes CASGGIAGGPSRELFF.

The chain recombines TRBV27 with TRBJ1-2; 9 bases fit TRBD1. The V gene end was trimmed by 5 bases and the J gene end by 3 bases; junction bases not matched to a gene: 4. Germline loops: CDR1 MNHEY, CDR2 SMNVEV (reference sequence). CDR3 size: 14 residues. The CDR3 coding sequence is TGTGCCAGCAGTGGGGGACAGGGTCACTATGGCTACACCTTC. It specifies CASSGGQGHYGYTF.

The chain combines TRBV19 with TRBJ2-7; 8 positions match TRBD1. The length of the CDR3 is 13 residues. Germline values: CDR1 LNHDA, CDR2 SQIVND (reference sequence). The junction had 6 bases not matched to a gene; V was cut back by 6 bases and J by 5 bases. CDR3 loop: CASSGQGPHEQYF. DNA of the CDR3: TGTGCCAGTAGCGGACAGGGCCCCCACGAGCAGTACTTC.

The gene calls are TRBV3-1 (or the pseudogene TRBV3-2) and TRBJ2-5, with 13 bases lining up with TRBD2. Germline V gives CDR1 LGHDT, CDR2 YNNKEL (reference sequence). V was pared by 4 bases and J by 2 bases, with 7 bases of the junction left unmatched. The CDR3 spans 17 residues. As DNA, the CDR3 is TGTGCCAGCAGCCCCCTGACTAGCGGGGGGTCGCAAGAGACCCAGTACTTC. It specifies CASSPLTSGGSQETQYF.

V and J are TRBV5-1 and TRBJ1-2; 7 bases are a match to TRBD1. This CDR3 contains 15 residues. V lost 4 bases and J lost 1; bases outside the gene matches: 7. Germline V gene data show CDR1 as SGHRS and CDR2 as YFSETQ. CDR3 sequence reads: CASSPARGRNYGYTF. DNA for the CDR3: TGCGCCAGCAGCCCAGCAAGGGGGCGTAACTATGGCTACACCTTC.

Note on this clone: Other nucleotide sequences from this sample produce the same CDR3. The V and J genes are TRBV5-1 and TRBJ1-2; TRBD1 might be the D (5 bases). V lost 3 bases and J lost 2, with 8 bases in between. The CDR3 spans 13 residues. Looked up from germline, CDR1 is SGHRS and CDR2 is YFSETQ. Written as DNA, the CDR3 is TGCGCCAGCAGCTCCGGGGGGAACTATGGCTACACCTTC. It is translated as CASSSGGNYGYTF.

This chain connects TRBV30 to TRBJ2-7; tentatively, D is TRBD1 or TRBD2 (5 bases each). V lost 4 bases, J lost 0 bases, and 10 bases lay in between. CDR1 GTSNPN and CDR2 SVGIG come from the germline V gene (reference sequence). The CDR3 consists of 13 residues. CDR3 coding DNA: TGTGCCTGGAACTTGGGGGACTCCTACGAGCAGTACTTC. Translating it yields CAWNLGDSYEQYF.

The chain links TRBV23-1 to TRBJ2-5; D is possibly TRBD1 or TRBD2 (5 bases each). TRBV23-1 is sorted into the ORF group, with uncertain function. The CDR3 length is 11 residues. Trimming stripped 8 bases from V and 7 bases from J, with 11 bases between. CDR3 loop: CASGGLWTQYF. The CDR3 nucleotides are TGCGCCAGCGGGGGTTTGTGGACCCAGTACTTC.

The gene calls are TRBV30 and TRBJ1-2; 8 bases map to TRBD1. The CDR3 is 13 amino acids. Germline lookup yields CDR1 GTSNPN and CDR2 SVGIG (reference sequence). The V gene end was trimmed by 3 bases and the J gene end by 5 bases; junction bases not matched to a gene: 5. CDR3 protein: CAWSQNRGYGYTF. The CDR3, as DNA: TGTGCCTGGAGCCAAAACAGGGGGTATGGCTACACCTTC.

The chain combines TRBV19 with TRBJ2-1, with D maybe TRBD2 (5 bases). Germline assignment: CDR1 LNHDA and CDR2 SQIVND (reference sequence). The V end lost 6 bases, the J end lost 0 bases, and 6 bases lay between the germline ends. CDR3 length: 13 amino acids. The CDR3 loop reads CASRGSSYNEQFF. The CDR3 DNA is TGTGCCAGTAGGGGGAGCTCCTACAATGAGCAGTTCTTC.

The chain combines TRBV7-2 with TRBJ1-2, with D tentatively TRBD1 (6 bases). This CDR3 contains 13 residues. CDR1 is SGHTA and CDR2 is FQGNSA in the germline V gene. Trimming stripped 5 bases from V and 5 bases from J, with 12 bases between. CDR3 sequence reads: CASSLDRRYGYTF. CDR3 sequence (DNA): TGTGCCAGCAGCCTTGACAGGAGGTATGGCTACACCTTC.

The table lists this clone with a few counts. CDR3 in amino acids: CASSFGETQYF. CDR3 bases: TGTGCCAGCAGCTTTGGAGAGACCCAGTACTTC. V gene TRBV13 combines with J gene TRBJ2-5, with D unresolved. CDR1 is PRHDT and CDR2 is FYEKMQ in the germline V gene (reference sequence). The V and J ends lost 3 bases and 4 bases respectively, with 3 bases between them. The CDR3 extends over 11 amino acids.

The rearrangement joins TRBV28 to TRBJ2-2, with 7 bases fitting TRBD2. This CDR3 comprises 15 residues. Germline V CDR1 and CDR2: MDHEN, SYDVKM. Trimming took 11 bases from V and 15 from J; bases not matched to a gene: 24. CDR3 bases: TGTGCCCGCCGCCCCGCGGGGCGGGGGAGGGGAATAGTGTTTTTT. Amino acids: CARRPAGRGRGIVFF.

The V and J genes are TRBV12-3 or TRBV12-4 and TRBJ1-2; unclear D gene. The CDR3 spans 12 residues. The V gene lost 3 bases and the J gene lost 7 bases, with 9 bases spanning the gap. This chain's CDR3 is CASSFGESGYTF. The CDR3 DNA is TGTGCCAGCAGTTTCGGGGAGAGTGGCTACACCTTC.

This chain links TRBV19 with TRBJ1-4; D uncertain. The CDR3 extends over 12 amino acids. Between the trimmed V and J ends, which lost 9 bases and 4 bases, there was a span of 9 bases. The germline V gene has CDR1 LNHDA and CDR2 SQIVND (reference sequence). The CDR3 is CASRALNEKLFF. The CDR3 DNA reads TGTGCCAGCCGGGCCCTTAATGAAAAACTGTTTTTT.

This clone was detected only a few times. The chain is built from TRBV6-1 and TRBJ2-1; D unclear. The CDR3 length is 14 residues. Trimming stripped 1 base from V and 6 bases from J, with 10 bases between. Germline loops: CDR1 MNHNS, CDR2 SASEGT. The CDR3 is CASSEGIWANEQFF. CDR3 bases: TGTGCCAGCAGTGAAGGGATCTGGGCCAATGAGCAGTTCTTC.

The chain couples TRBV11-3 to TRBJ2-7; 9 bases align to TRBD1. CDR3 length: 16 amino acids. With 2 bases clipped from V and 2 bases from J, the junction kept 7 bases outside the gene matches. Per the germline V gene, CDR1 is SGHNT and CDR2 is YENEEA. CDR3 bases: TGTGCCAGCAGCTTACATACCGGGACAGGGACCTACGAGCAGTACTTC. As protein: CASSLHTGTGTYEQYF.

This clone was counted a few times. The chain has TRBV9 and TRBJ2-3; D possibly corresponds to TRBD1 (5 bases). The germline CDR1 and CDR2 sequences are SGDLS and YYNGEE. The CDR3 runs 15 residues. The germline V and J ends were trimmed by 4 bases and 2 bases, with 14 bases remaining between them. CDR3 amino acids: CASSLGAGPTDTQYF. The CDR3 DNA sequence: TGTGCCAGCAGCCTTGGGGCAGGGCCCACAGATACGCAGTATTTT.

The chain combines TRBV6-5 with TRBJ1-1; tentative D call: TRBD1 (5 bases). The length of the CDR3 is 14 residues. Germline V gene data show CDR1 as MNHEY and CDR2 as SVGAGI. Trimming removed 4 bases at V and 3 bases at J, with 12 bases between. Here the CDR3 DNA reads TGTGCCAGCAGTTTGGGGCCCGGGGACACTGAAGCTTTCTTT. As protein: CASSLGPGDTEAFF.

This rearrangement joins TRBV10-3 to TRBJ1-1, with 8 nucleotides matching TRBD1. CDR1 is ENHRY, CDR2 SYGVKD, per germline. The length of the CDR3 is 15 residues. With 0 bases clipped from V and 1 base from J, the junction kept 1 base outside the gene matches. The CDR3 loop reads CAISESTGANTEAFF. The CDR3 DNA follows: TGTGCCATCAGTGAGTCGACAGGGGCGAACACTGAAGCTTTCTTT.

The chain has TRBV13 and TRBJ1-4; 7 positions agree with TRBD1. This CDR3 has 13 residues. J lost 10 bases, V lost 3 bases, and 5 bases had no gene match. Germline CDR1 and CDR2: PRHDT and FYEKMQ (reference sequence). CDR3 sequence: CASSLGQSGKLFF. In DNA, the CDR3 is TGTGCCAGCAGCTTGGGACAGTCAGGAAAACTGTTTTTT. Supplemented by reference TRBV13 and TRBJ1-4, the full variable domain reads AAGVIQSPRHLIKEKRETATLKCYPIPRHDTVYWYQQGPGQDPQFLISFYEKMQSDKGSIPDRFSAQQFSDYHSELNMSSLELGDSALYFCASSLGQSGKLFFGSGTQLSVL.

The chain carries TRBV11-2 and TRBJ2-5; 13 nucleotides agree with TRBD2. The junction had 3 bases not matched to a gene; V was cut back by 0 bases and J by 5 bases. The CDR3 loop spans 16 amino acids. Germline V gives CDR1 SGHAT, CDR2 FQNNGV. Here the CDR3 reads CASSLDRLAGGETQYF. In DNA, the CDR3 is TGTGCCAGCAGCTTAGACCGACTAGCGGGGGGTGAGACCCAGTACTTC.

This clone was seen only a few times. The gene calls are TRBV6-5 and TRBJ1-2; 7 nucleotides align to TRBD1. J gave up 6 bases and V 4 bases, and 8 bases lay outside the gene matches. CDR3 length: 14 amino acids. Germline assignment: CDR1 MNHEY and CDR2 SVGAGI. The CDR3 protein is CASSSPGGGNGYTF. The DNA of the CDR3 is TGTGCCAGCAGTTCCCCAGGGGGGGGAAATGGCTACACCTTC.